The 8 T cell receptor beta chains reported below all come from one sample, sequenced in a study of Ad26.COV2.S vaccination and SARS-CoV-2 variants. Treatment defined: 15 to 20 received Ad26.COV2.S at low or high dose, single or two shots; 5 received placebo; per-sample allocation not given. Day 63 after the first vaccine or placebo injection was the time point for sampling. Measured with immunoSEQ multiplex PCR; TCRdb has only the in-frame clones, and not every one. The repertoire holds about 680,000 clones, with approximately 88% as singletons. The material sequenced was peripheral blood, taken in a trial of Ad26.COV2.S vaccine versus placebo. These receptors originate from a person aged 18-60 years who received the Ad26.COV2.S COVID-19 vaccine or a placebo.

The rearrangement joins TRBV2 to TRBJ1-5; no clear D. The germline CDR1 and CDR2 sequences are SNHLY and FYNNEI. The CDR3 is 16 amino acids. Trimming cost V 6 bases and J 5 bases, with 20 bases left between them. The DNA of the CDR3 is TGTGCCAGCAGCGCCGAATTCGTAGTCCTGGATCAGCCCCAGCATTTT. Its protein is CASSAEFVVLDQPQHF.

The rearrangement uses TRBV5-6 and TRBJ1-2; D is uncertain. Trimming took off 7 bases at V and 0 bases at J, with 13 bases between the two ends. Germline-derived CDR1 and CDR2 are SGHDT and YYEEEE. CDR3 length: 14 residues. This CDR3 reads CASRILTANYGYTF. The DNA of the CDR3 is TGTGCCAGCCGTATTTTAACAGCTAACTATGGCTACACCTTC. Filled out from reference TRBV5-6 and TRBJ1-2, the complete variable domain reads DAGVTQSPTHLIKTRGQQVTLRCSPKSGHDTVSWYQQALGQGPQFIFQYYEEEERQRGNFPDRFSGHQFPNYSSELNVNALLLGDSALYLCASRILTANYGYTFGSGTRLTVV.

This rearrangement joins TRBV12-3 or TRBV12-4 to TRBJ1-3, with D possibly matching TRBD1 (6 bases). CDR3 length equals 13 residues. V gave up 5 bases and J gave up 4 bases, with 9 bases separating them. CDR3 nucleotide sequence: TGTGCCAGCAGTCGCGGGACAGGAAACACCATATATTTT. Protein product: CASSRGTGNTIYF.

This chain uses TRBV10-1 with TRBJ2-5; weak D call: TRBD2 (6 bases). The CDR3 is made up of 15 amino acids. The V and J ends lost 8 bases and 1 base respectively, with 17 bases between them. The germline V gene has CDR1 WNHNN and CDR2 SYGVQD (reference sequence). CDR3: CASGTTPEGQETQYF. The CDR3, as DNA: TGCGCCAGCGGTACGACTCCGGAGGGCCAAGAGACCCAGTACTTC.

This clone appeared a single time. The chain has TRBV19 and TRBJ1-1; no clear D gene. The V end was cut by 6 bases, the J end by 0 bases, with 8 bases between. The CDR3 is made up of 13 amino acids. From germline, CDR1 is LNHDA and CDR2 SQIVND (reference sequence). CDR3 loop: CASRSRLNTEAFF. CDR3 DNA sequence: TGTGCCAGTAGGTCCCGATTGAACACTGAAGCTTTCTTT.

The V and J genes are TRBV7-3 and TRBJ2-3, with D maybe TRBD2 (5 bases). The CDR3 is 15 amino acids. Germline loops: CDR1 SGHTA, CDR2 FQGTGA. The V and J ends lost 2 bases and 5 bases respectively, with 14 bases between them. The CDR3, as DNA: TGTGCCAGCAGCTTATCCCCGGGGTTCCTAGATACGCAGTATTTT. This codes for CASSLSPGFLDTQYF. Based on the CDR3 plus reference TRBV7-3 and TRBJ2-3, the full variable domain is GAGVSQTPSNKVTEKGKYVELRCDPISGHTALYWYRQSLGQGPEFLIYFQGTGAADDSGLPNDRFFAVRPEGSVSTLKIQRTERGDSAVYLCASSLSPGFLDTQYFGPGTRLTVL.

The chain recombines TRBV10-3 with TRBJ1-5; a possible D gene is TRBD1 (5 bases). The length of the CDR3 is 14 residues. Germline lookup yields CDR1 ENHRY and CDR2 SYGVKD. The V and J ends lost 6 bases and 3 bases respectively, with 12 bases between them. The CDR3: CAISPGGDNQPQHF. The CDR3 nucleotides read TGTGCCATCAGCCCGGGGGGGGACAATCAGCCCCAGCATTTT.

V is TRBV5-1 and J is TRBJ2-4; no definite D call. Germline V gene lookup returns CDR1 SGHRS and CDR2 YFSETQ. The V and J ends lost 4 bases and 7 bases respectively, with 12 bases between them. The CDR3 is 13 amino acids. CDR3 in DNA: TGCGCCAGCAGCATCGATGGGTTGAACATTCAGTACTTC. It encodes CASSIDGLNIQYF.